This T cell receptor (beta chain) emerged from a study of HIV-infected children after antiretroviral therapy interruption. In the study overall: Interruption group median age roughly 10 years; continuous group 7 to 8 years. In continuous treatment, analyzed samples were from weeks 0, 48 and 150. Interruption-arm sampling covered weeks 0, 12, interruption end (24 or 48), and about 3 years post-study.

There are 14 residues in the CDR3. V trimming: 8 bases; J trimming: 4 bases; junction bases outside the gene matches: 8. This clonotype was counted ten times or more. The TCR library was built from RNA with a 3' RACE protocol and unique molecular identifiers. A single record per CDR3 protein comes from TCRdb applying MiXCR to the 3' RACE reads. The sample has 30,000 to 50,000 distinct CDR3 sequences; more than 6.5% are singletons. Treatment of the sample: PENTA 11 planned treatment interruption arm or continuous ART arm. At least 5 million viable PBMCs were required per cryopreserved sample. This clonotype was obtained from a pool of human donors with HIV. This specimen consisted of CD45RA+ CD4+ T cells from PBMCs, pooled from several time points, obtained from a donor given antiretroviral therapy, either interrupted or continuous. Indicated subset: naive CD4+ CD45RA+ CD45RO- T cells. The chain uses TRBV23-1 and TRBJ1-1; TRBD1 matches 9 bases. TRBV23-1 has ORF status, its function being uncertain. The CDR3, as DNA: TGCGCCAGCCCTAGCCGGGACAGGGCCACTGAAGCTTTCTTT. Translation: CASPSRDRATEAFF.